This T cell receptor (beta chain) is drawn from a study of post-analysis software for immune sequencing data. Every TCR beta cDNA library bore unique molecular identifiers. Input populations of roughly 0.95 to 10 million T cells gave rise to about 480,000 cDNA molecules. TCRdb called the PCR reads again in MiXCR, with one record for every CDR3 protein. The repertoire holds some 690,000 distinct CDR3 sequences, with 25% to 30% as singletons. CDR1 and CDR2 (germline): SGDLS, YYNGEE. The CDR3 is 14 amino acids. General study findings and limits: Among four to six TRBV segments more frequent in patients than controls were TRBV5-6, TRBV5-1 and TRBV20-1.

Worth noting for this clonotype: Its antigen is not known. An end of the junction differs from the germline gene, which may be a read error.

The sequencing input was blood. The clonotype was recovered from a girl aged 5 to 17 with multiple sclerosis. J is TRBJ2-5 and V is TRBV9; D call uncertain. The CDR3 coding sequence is TGTGCCCGCAGCGTAGGCCCCCTGGGGGAGACCCAGTACTTC. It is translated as CARSVGPLGETQYF. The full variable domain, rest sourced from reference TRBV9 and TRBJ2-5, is DSGVTQTPKHLITATGQRVTLRCSPRSGDLSVYWYQQSLDQGLQFLIQYYNGEERAKGNILERFSAQQFPDLHSELNLSSLELGDSALYFCARSVGPLGETQYFGPGTRLLVL.